The 17 T cell receptor beta chains below were found in one sample sequenced in a study of cytomegalovirus exposure and HLA in healthy donors. The table came from immunoSEQ multiplex PCR; TCRdb's copy has only in-frame clones and leaves some out. The sample comprises approximately 220,000 clones, about nine tenths of which are singletons, and approximately 0.99% rests with the top ten. The sample comprised PBMCs. Every receptor here comes from a woman aged 18-30 years in good health and CMV-seronegative.

This clone has just a few counts. CDR3 protein: CATAQGHGYTF. For the CDR3, the DNA is TGTGCCACCGCTCAGGGCCACGGCTACACCTTC. The chain is built from TRBV6-1 and TRBJ1-2; weak D call: TRBD1 (5 bases). The V end lost 10 bases, the J end lost 8 bases, and 14 bases lay between the germline ends. The CDR3 sequence is 11 residues long. The V gene's germline CDR1 is MNHNS and CDR2 SASEGT.

The chain is built from TRBV5-1 and TRBJ2-7, with 9 nucleotides matching TRBD1. Trimming removed 2 bases from V and 2 bases from J; junction bases left unmatched: 5. Germline V gene data show CDR1 as SGHRS and CDR2 as YFSETQ. There are 15 residues in the CDR3. In DNA, the CDR3 is TGCGCCAGCAGCTTTTCGGGACAGGGACCCTACGAGCAGTACTTC. Translating it yields CASSFSGQGPYEQYF.

The chain is built from TRBV27 and TRBJ1-5; weak D call: TRBD1 (6 bases). The germline gives CDR1 MNHEY, CDR2 SMNVEV (reference sequence). This CDR3 spans 17 amino acids. Deletions cut 5 bases from V and 3 bases from J, with 20 bases between. The CDR3 loop is CASSPRGVGADNQPQHF. Here the CDR3 DNA reads TGTGCCAGCAGTCCCCGGGGTGTGGGGGCCGACAATCAGCCCCAGCATTTT.

The chain joins TRBV5-1 to TRBJ2-1, with no clear D. The CDR3 runs 17 residues. The V gene's germline CDR1 is SGHRS and CDR2 YFSETQ. Trimming left V 2 bases short and J 0 bases short, with 15 bases between. The CDR3 here is CASSLFIPGNSYNEQFF. In DNA form, the CDR3 reads TGCGCCAGCAGCTTATTCATTCCAGGTAACTCCTACAATGAGCAGTTCTTC.

The chain links TRBV9 to TRBJ2-7; D may be TRBD1 (5 bases). V lost 4 bases and J lost 7, with 15 bases in between. Germline V CDR1 and CDR2: SGDLS, YYNGEE. This CDR3 has 13 residues. The DNA of the CDR3 is TGTGCCAGCAGCCCCCAACCCCAGGGAGAGCAGTACTTC. This codes for CASSPQPQGEQYF.

This clone was observed once. J is TRBJ2-7 and V is TRBV6-5, with D possibly being TRBD2 (5 bases). The CDR3 covers 14 residues. Germline CDR1 and CDR2: MNHEY and SVGAGI. V dropped 4 bases and J dropped 7 bases, with 17 bases sitting between them. CDR3 residues: CASSSLSSSGEQYF. The CDR3 coding sequence is TGTGCCAGCAGTTCCCTAAGCAGCTCGGGAGAGCAGTACTTC.

This rearrangement joins TRBV15 to TRBJ1-5; 8 nucleotides line up with TRBD1. Germline loops: CDR1 LNHNV, CDR2 YYDKDF (reference sequence). This CDR3 contains 14 residues. V shed 5 bases and J 9 bases; nucleotides not matched to a gene: 9. The CDR3 loop reads CATSGSGTGGPQHF. For the CDR3, the DNA is TGTGCCACCAGCGGGTCCGGGACAGGTGGGCCCCAGCATTTT.

The chain links TRBV5-6 to TRBJ2-1; D may be TRBD2 (6 bases). The V gene's germline CDR1 is SGHDT and CDR2 YYEEEE. V lost 2 bases and J lost 5, with 11 bases in between. The CDR3 runs to 14 residues. The CDR3 region is CASSLGTLHNEQFF. CDR3 in DNA: TGTGCCAGCAGCTTAGGGACTTTACACAATGAGCAGTTCTTC. Full variable domain (rest looked up from reference TRBV5-6 and TRBJ2-1): DAGVTQSPTHLIKTRGQQVTLRCSPKSGHDTVSWYQQALGQGPQFIFQYYEEEERQRGNFPDRFSGHQFPNYSSELNVNALLLGDSALYLCASSLGTLHNEQFFGPGTRLTVL.

The chain has TRBV11-3 and TRBJ2-1; 9 nucleotides align to TRBD1. The CDR3 contains 14 residues. V lost 3 bases, J lost 8 bases, and 5 bases stayed unmatched. Per the germline V gene, CDR1 is SGHNT and CDR2 is YENEEA. CDR3 in amino acids: CASSLGQGIDEQFF. The CDR3 DNA follows: TGTGCCAGCAGCTTGGGACAGGGTATCGATGAGCAGTTCTTC.

This chain connects TRBV7-9 to TRBJ1-2; D is uncertain. Between the trimmed V and J ends, which lost 4 bases and 8 bases, there was a span of 11 bases. CDR1 and CDR2 from the germline V gene are SEHNR and FQNEAQ (reference sequence). This CDR3 has 12 residues. CDR3 in DNA: TGTGCCAGCAGCTGGCTTCCAAAGGGCTACACCTTC. It yields the protein CASSWLPKGYTF.

This clone has a single count. V usage is TRBV27 and J usage is TRBJ2-2; tentatively, D is TRBD2 (5 bases). The CDR3 length is 14 residues. With 7 bases removed from V and 5 bases from J, the gap between germline ends came to 14 bases. Germline V lookup: CDR1 MNHEY, CDR2 SMNVEV (reference sequence). In DNA form, the CDR3 reads TGTGCCAGCACCCGACTAAAAAATACCGGGGAGCTGTTTTTT. It is translated as CASTRLKNTGELFF.

The gene calls are TRBV18 and TRBJ2-7; TRBD1 might be the D (6 bases). This CDR3 has 17 residues. V gave up 3 bases and J gave up 5 bases, with 23 bases separating them. Germline CDR1 is KGHSH and CDR2 is LQKENI. The CDR3 here is CASSPGTGKGPVHEQYF. The DNA of the CDR3 is TGTGCCAGCTCACCCGGTACAGGGAAGGGTCCTGTCCACGAGCAGTACTTC.

This chain joins TRBV5-1 and TRBJ1-1; tentative D call: TRBD1 (6 bases). This CDR3 is built from 15 residues. V shed 5 bases and J shed 1 base, with 15 bases lying between them. Germline CDR1 and CDR2: SGHRS and YFSETQ. The CDR3 DNA reads TGCGCCAGCAGATTTTCCGGACAGACGAACACTGAAGCTTTCTTT. The encoded protein is CASRFSGQTNTEAFF. Variable domain in full (rest from reference TRBV5-1 and TRBJ1-1): KAGVTQTPRYLIKTRGQQVTLSCSPISGHRSVSWYQQTPGQGLQFLFEYFSETQRNKGNFPGRFSGRQFSNSRSEMNVSTLELGDSALYLCASRFSGQTNTEAFFGQGTRLTVV.

The rearrangement joins TRBV5-6 to TRBJ1-1; 9 bases match TRBD1. Germline CDR1 and CDR2: SGHDT and YYEEEE. Trimming cost V 1 base and J 8 bases; bases outside gene matches: 9. The CDR3 spans 15 residues. The CDR3 coding sequence is TGTGCCAGCAGCTTGTGGGGGGGACAGGGTGGCGAAGCTTTCTTT. Translation: CASSLWGGQGGEAFF.

The chain links TRBV7-9 to TRBJ1-1, with unresolved D. There are 13 residues in the CDR3. Germline CDR1 is SEHNR and CDR2 is FQNEAQ (reference sequence). V lost 5 bases and J lost 4, with 11 bases in between. The CDR3 here is CASSPRRSTEAFF. The DNA of the CDR3 is TGTGCCAGCAGCCCCCGGAGGAGCACTGAAGCTTTCTTT.

This clone has more than one count but fewer than ten. V usage is TRBV5-1 and J usage is TRBJ1-5; possible D gene TRBD1, 6 bases. The CDR3 length is 15 residues. The V gene lost 4 bases and the J gene lost 3 bases, with 14 bases spanning the gap. The germline gives CDR1 SGHRS, CDR2 YFSETQ. In DNA, the CDR3 is TGCGCCAGCAGCCGGGACCCAGGGGACAATCAGCCCCAGCATTTT. Protein sequence: CASSRDPGDNQPQHF.

The chain links TRBV27 to TRBJ1-2; 8 bases are shared with TRBD1. Trimming cost V 5 bases and J 4 bases; bases outside gene matches: 6. CDR1 MNHEY and CDR2 SMNVEV come from the germline V gene (reference sequence). This CDR3 is 14 amino acids long. CDR3 protein: CASSQGQGAYGYTF. The CDR3 DNA sequence: TGTGCCAGCAGTCAAGGACAGGGAGCCTATGGCTACACCTTC.